Listed here is a single T cell receptor (beta chain). As yet, its antigen is unknown. A second PCR of roughly 7 to 11 cycles used a sample-barcoded 5' primer and a J-beta primer mix. Unique molecular identifiers of 12 random nucleotides labeled each cDNA. TCRdb recomputed calls from the 5' RACE reads with MiXCR, one row per CDR3 protein. The sample consists of 1.5 million to 2 million distinct CDR3 sequences, 28% of them appearing once. This sample is drawn from a study of blood T cells in healthy people across ages. Study observations and caveats: Long-lived donors had more naive CD4+ cells and higher diversity than aged donors. There was no known CMV status for donors, so expanded clonotype changes were possibly confounded. Strong correlation existed between TCR beta diversity and naive T cell percentage.

This CDR3 spans 15 amino acids. In germline, CDR1 is SGHRS, CDR2 YFSETQ. V was trimmed by 4 bases and J by 7 bases, leaving 21 bases between them. Material for sequencing was blood. This clonotype was obtained from a woman between 25 and 40 years old in good health. V usage is TRBV5-1 and J usage is TRBJ2-7; a possible D gene is TRBD1 (5 bases). CDR3 protein: CASSLDGQTRMEQYF. The CDR3 DNA follows: TGCGCCAGCAGCCTGGATGGACAAACGCGAATGGAGCAGTACTTC.